The present TCR beta chain was sequenced within a study of blood T cell repertoires in COVID-19. Study background: Samples of COVID-19 (acute and convalescent) were obtained from the United States, Italy and Spain. Sources were T cells, B-cell-depleted T cells, or PBMCs; the material itself was cDNA or gDNA.

V shed 6 bases and J 3 bases; nucleotides not matched to a gene: 10. The CDR3 is 17 amino acids. Germline V gene data show CDR1 as MNHEY and CDR2 as SMNVEV (reference sequence). Per the authors' pipeline: Amplification of reference gene primers provided the estimated nucleated cell counts. Here immunoSEQ multiplex PCR was the method, and the copy in TCRdb shows in-frame clones only, minus some. V, J and clone size are those of that table, while D and trimming were read from the DNA. Counted here are some 75,000 clones, 75% to 90% occurring once; the ten biggest clones make up about 0.5%. This clone was detected only once.

This chain connects TRBV27 to TRBJ2-7; 14 bases are a match to TRBD2. This TCR was sampled from a man aged 55-75 years with acute or convalescent COVID-19. Material: peripheral blood. The CDR3 DNA follows: TGTGCCAGCAGCCGACCGCCCGGACTAGCGGGAGGCTACGAGCAGTACTTC. Translating it yields CASSRPPGLAGGYEQYF.